The 22 T cell receptor beta chains given below trace back to one sample, sequenced in a study of neoadjuvant anti-PD-1 for oral cavity cancer. Profiled with immunoSEQ multiplex PCR; TCRdb holds only in-frame clones, not every one. The sample consists of 10,000 to 15,000 clones, over 50% of them appearing once. The sequencing here drew on PBMCs, taken before nivolumab (anti-PD-1) treatment. Receptor source: a person aged 35 to 85 with oral cavity squamous cell carcinoma.

The chain combines TRBV29-1 with TRBJ2-6; no firm D call. The CDR3 is 13 amino acids. Between the trimmed V and J ends, which lost 1 base and 0 bases, there was a span of 1 base. Germline values: CDR1 SQVTM, CDR2 ANQGSEA. The CDR3 sequence: CSVEGSGANVLTF. CDR3 nucleotides: TGCAGCGTTGAAGGCTCTGGGGCCAACGTCCTGACTTTC.

Only one count was recorded for this clone. The gene calls are TRBV6-5 and TRBJ2-1; tentatively, D is TRBD1 or TRBD2 (5 bases each). This CDR3 spans 15 amino acids. CDR1 is MNHEY and CDR2 is SVGAGI in the germline V gene. The V gene lost 4 bases and the J gene lost 3 bases, with 13 bases spanning the gap. CDR3 coding DNA: TGTGCCAGCAGTTCCCCACGGGACCTCTACAATGAGCAGTTCTTC. It translates to CASSSPRDLYNEQFF.

The rearrangement joins TRBV7-8 to TRBJ1-1; 7 nucleotides match TRBD1. V dropped 5 bases and J dropped 3; count of bases not matched to a gene: 6. CDR1 SGHVS and CDR2 FQNEAQ come from the germline V gene. CDR3 size: 14 residues. The CDR3 bases are TGTGCCAGCAGCGCAGACAGGGTATACACTGAAGCTTTCTTT. Amino acids: CASSADRVYTEAFF.

This clone has just a few counts. The chain links TRBV7-3 to TRBJ2-3; 8 bases map to TRBD1. The germline V gene has CDR1 SGHTA and CDR2 FQGTGA. The CDR3 has 14 amino acids. V shed 5 bases, J shed 3 bases, and the junction held 4 bases outside the gene matches. In DNA, the CDR3 is TGTGCCAGCAGCCCCGGGACAGGAACAGATACGCAGTATTTT. Translation gives CASSPGTGTDTQYF.

This clone has a handful of counts. CDR3 sequence reads: CASSQGTVTPLHF. CDR3 coding DNA: TGTGCCAGCAGTCAAGGGACAGTCACCCCCCTCCACTTT. The chain couples TRBV28 to TRBJ1-6; 7 bases fit TRBD1. V dropped 5 bases and J dropped 13; count of bases not matched to a gene: 8. Germline lookup yields CDR1 MDHEN and CDR2 SYDVKM. This CDR3 spans 13 amino acids.

The chain couples TRBV7-2 to TRBJ2-1, with TRBD1 matching over 9 bases. V dropped 3 bases and J dropped 7; count of bases not matched to a gene: 4. The CDR3 spans 14 residues. The germline CDR1 and CDR2 sequences are SGHTA and FQGNSA. The DNA of the CDR3 is TGTGCCAGCAGCTTTCGGACAGGGGCGAATGAGCAGTTCTTC. Translating gives CASSFRTGANEQFF.

Only a few counts were recorded for this clone. This sequence joins TRBV4-1 and TRBJ2-2, with D maybe TRBD1 (5 bases). The CDR3 is 15 amino acids. Looked up from germline, CDR1 is MGHRA and CDR2 is YSYEKL. V was cut by 3 bases and J by 4 bases, with 12 bases left in between. CDR3 DNA sequence: TGCGCCAGCAGCCATGGACAAGGGGCCACCGGGGAGCTGTTTTTT. Translating gives CASSHGQGATGELFF.

The chain is built from TRBV30 and TRBJ2-3; D is ambiguous. The CDR3 is 12 residues long. The V end was cut by 3 bases, the J end by 7 bases, with 11 bases between. CDR1 is GTSNPN and CDR2 is SVGIG in the germline V gene (reference sequence). The CDR3 is CAWSLDRNTQYF. In DNA, the CDR3 is TGTGCCTGGAGCCTGGACCGGAATACGCAGTATTTT.

Only one count was recorded for this clone. This chain joins TRBV6-6 and TRBJ2-3, with TRBD1 matching 8 bases. Germline CDR1 and CDR2: MNHNY and SVGAGI (reference sequence). The length of the CDR3 is 16 residues. V gave up 5 bases and J gave up 1 base; unmatched junction bases: 8. Here the CDR3 reads CASSLGTGTRTDTQYF. The CDR3 coding sequence is TGTGCCAGCAGTCTCGGGACAGGCACGCGCACAGATACGCAGTATTTT.

The chain combines TRBV30 with TRBJ2-7; the D is unclear. CDR1 GTSNPN and CDR2 SVGIG come from the germline V gene (reference sequence). Trimming shortened V by 0 bases and J by 3 bases, and 6 bases separated the two germline ends. The CDR3 runs to 12 residues. The DNA for the CDR3 is TGTGCCTGGAGTGTGACCCGCTACGAGCAGTACTTC. Translation: CAWSVTRYEQYF.

The genes are TRBV2 and TRBJ2-6; D is unresolved. The CDR3 extends over 12 amino acids. The germline CDR1 and CDR2 sequences are SNHLY and FYNNEI. V was pared by 6 bases and J by 2 bases, with 2 bases between. The CDR3 nucleotides are TGTGCCAGCAGGGCTGGGGCCAACGTCCTGACTTTC. It specifies CASRAGANVLTF.

J is TRBJ2-7 and V is TRBV18, with 9 bases lining up with TRBD1. The CDR3 consists of 15 residues. With 1 base clipped from V and 3 bases from J, the junction kept 4 bases outside the gene matches. CDR1 is KGHSH, CDR2 LQKENI, per germline. The CDR3 DNA is TGTGCCAGCTCACCACAATTGGGACAGGGCTACGAGCAGTACTTC. This codes for CASSPQLGQGYEQYF.

This clone was detected once. The V and J genes are TRBV6-1 and TRBJ2-2; D is unclear. Germline CDR1 and CDR2: MNHNS and SASEGT. The CDR3 is 14 amino acids. With 2 bases removed from V and 2 bases from J, the gap between germline ends came to 6 bases. The CDR3 here is CASSERQNTGELFF. The CDR3 coding sequence is TGTGCCAGCAGTGAAAGGCAAAACACCGGGGAGCTGTTTTTT.

The chain couples TRBV9 to TRBJ2-3, with 8 bases matching TRBD2. The germline CDR1 and CDR2 sequences are SGDLS and YYNGEE. The CDR3 spans 17 residues. Losses at the gene ends were 0 bases for V and 4 bases for J; bases not matched to a gene: 10. The CDR3 DNA sequence: TGTGCCAGCAGCGTAGGTCTCTTAGCGGGGTTAGCAGATACGCAGTATTTT. Protein sequence: CASSVGLLAGLADTQYF.

V and J are TRBV20-1 and TRBJ2-3; D call uncertain. This CDR3 contains 11 residues. V gave up 4 bases and J gave up 7 bases, with 9 bases separating them. Germline lookup yields CDR1 DFQATT and CDR2 SNEGSKA (reference sequence). The CDR3 nucleotides read TGCAGTGCTATCGAGATCAATACGCAGTATTTT. This encodes CSAIEINTQYF.

In nucleotides, the CDR3 is TGTGCCAGCAGCTTAGAGGTCCTCCGGCAGTTCTTC. This codes for CASSLEVLRQFF. V usage is TRBV7-2 and J usage is TRBJ2-1; D ambiguous. Germline V gene data show CDR1 as SGHTA and CDR2 as FQGNSA. The CDR3 length is 12 residues. Between the trimmed V and J ends, which lost 1 base and 12 bases, there was a span of 10 bases.

J is TRBJ1-1 and V is TRBV15; TRBD1 aligns across 7 bases. V lost 5 bases and J lost 1; bases outside the gene matches: 16. Looked up from germline, CDR1 is LNHNV and CDR2 is YYDKDF (reference sequence). The CDR3 loop spans 18 amino acids. CDR3 nucleotides: TGTGCCACCAGCGGCCCCGACAAGGCCGACAGGGCGAACACTGAAGCTTTCTTT. Translating gives CATSGPDKADRANTEAFF.

This clone was recorded a few times. This chain uses TRBV28 with TRBJ2-7; possible D gene TRBD2, 6 bases. This CDR3 is 15 amino acids long. With 7 bases removed from V and 5 bases from J, the gap between germline ends came to 21 bases. CDR1 and CDR2 (germline): MDHEN, SYDVKM. The CDR3 coding sequence is TGTGCCAGCAACTTCCGGGGGTCAGGCAGCCACGAGCAGTACTTC. Translating gives CASNFRGSGSHEQYF.

The chain recombines TRBV1 with TRBJ1-5; the table's D call TRBD1 went unverified against the DNA. TRBV1 is tagged as a pseudogene. CDR3 size: 16 residues. CDR3 DNA: TGCACCAGCAGCCACTTCGACAGGGTGTACAATCAGCCCCAGCATTTT. It is translated as CTSSHFDRVYNQPQHF.

V and J are TRBV15 and TRBJ1-1; 7 bases are shared with TRBD1. V was clipped by 3 bases and J by 6 bases; unmatched bases: 10. The CDR3 has 15 residues. Germline CDR1 reads LNHNV; CDR2 reads YYDKDF (reference sequence). CDR3 sequence (DNA): TGTGCCACCAGCAGGGAACCGGGACAGTCTTCTGAAGCTTTCTTT. Its protein product is CATSREPGQSSEAFF.

V usage is TRBV4-1 and J usage is TRBJ2-1; 7 bases match TRBD2. The CDR3 covers 15 residues. V trimming: 3 bases; J trimming: 7 bases; junction bases outside the gene matches: 9. The V gene's germline CDR1 is MGHRA and CDR2 YSYEKL. CDR3 in DNA: TGCGCCAGCAGCCAGGGGCTGGGGAGGGCTAATGAGCAGTTCTTC. Protein: CASSQGLGRANEQFF.

CDR3 sequence reads: CASSQNEKLFF. The DNA for the CDR3 is TGTGCCAGCAGTCAAAATGAAAAACTGTTTTTT. This chain links TRBV27 with TRBJ1-4; D gene unclear. Trimming pared 5 bases from V and 5 bases from J, leaving 3 bases between. The CDR3 is 11 amino acids. Germline CDR1 and CDR2: MNHEY and SMNVEV (reference sequence).